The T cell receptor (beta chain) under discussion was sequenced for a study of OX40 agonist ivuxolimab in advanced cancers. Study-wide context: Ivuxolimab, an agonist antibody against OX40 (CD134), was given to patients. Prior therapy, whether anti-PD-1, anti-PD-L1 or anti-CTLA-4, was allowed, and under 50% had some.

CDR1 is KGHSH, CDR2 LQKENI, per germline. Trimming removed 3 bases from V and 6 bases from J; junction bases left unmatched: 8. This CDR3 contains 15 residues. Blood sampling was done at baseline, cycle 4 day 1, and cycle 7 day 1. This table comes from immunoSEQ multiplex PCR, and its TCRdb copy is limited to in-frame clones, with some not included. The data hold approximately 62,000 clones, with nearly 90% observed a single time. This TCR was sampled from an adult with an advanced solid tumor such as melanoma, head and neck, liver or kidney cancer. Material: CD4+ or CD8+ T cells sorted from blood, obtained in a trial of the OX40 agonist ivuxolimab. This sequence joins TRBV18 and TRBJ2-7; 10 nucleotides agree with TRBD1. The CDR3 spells CASSPGTGEHGEQYF. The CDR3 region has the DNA TGTGCCAGCTCACCCGGGACAGGGGAACACGGCGAGCAGTACTTC.